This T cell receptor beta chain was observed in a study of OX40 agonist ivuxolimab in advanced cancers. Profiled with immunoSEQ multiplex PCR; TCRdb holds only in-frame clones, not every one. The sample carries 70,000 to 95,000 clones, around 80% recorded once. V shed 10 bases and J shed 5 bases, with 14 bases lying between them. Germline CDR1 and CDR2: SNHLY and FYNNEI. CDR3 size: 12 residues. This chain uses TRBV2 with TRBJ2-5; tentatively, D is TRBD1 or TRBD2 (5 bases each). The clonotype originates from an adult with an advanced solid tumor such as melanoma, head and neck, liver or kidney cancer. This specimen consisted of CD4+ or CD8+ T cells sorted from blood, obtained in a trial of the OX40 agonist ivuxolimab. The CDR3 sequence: CATWGFGETQYF. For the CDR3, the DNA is TGTGCCACCTGGGGGTTCGGTGAGACCCAGTACTTC.